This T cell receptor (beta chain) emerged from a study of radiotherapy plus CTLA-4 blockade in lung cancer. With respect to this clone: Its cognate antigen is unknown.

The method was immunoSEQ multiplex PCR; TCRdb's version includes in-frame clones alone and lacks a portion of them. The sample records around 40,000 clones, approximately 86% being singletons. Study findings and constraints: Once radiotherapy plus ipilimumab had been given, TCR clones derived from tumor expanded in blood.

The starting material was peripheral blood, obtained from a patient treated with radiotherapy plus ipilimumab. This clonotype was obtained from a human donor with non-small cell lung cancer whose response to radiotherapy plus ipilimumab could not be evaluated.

The CDR3 DNA follows: TGTGCCAGCAGGAAACAGACAGTCTATAGCAATCAGCCCCAGCATTTT. Protein product: CASRKQTVYSNQPQHF. The V and J genes are TRBV28 and TRBJ1-5; TRBD1 might be the D (5 bases). Germline loops: CDR1 MDHEN, CDR2 SYDVKM. The CDR3 spans 16 residues. With 6 bases removed from V and 0 bases from J, the gap between germline ends came to 15 bases.